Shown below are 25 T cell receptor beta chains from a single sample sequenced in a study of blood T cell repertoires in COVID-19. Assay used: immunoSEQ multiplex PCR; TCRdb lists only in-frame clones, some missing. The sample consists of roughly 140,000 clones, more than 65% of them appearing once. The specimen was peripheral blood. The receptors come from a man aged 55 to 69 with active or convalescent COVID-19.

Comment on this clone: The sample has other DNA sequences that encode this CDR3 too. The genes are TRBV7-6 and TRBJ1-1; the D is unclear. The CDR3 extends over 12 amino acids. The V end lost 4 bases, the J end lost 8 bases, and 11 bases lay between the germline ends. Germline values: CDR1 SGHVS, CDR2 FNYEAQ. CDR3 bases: TGTGCCAGCAGCTCCGGGAGAACAGAAGCTTTCTTT. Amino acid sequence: CASSSGRTEAFF.

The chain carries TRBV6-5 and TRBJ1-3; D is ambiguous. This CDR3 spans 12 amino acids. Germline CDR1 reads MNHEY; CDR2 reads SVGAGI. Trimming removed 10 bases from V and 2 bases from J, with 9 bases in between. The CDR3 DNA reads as TGTGCCACCCTTTCGGCTGGAAACACCATATATTTT. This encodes CATLSAGNTIYF.

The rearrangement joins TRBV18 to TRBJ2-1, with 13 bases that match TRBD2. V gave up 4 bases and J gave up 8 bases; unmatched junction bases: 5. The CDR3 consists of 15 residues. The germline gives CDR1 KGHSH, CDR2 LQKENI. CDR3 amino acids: CASSRGLAGRDEQFF. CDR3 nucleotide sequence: TGTGCCAGCTCACGGGGACTAGCGGGAAGGGATGAGCAGTTCTTC.

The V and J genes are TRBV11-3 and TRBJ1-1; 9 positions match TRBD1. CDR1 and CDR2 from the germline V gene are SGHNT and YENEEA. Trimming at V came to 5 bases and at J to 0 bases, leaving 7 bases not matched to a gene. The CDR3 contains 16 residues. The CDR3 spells CASSPRTGAMNTEAFF. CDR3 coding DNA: TGTGCCAGCAGCCCGAGGACAGGGGCCATGAACACTGAAGCTTTCTTT.

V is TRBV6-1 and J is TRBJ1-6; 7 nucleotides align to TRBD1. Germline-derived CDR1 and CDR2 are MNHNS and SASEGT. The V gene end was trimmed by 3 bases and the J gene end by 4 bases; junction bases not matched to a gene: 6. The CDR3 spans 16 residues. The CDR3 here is CASSEYKDRYNSPLHF. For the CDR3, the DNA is TGTGCCAGCAGTGAGTACAAGGACAGGTATAATTCACCCCTCCACTTT.

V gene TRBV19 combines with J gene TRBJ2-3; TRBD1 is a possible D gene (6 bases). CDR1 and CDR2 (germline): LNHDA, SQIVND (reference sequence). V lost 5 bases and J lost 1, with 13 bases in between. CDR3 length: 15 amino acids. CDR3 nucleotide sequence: TGTGCCAGTAGTTTCGGGTCAGGGGGCACAGATACGCAGTATTTT. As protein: CASSFGSGGTDTQYF.

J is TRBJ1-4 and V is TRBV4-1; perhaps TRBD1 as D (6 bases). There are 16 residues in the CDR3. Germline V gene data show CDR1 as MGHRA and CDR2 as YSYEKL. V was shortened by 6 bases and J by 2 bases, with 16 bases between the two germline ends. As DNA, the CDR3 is TGCGCCAGCAGTCCCATAACGGGACACACTAATGAAAAACTGTTTTTT. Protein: CASSPITGHTNEKLFF.

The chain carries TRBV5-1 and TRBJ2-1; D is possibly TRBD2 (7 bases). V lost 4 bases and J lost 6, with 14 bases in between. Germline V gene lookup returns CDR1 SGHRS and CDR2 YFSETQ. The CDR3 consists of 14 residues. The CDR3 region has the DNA TGCGCCAGCAGCCCGAGGGGGAGGGTCAATGAGCAGTTCTTC. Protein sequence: CASSPRGRVNEQFF. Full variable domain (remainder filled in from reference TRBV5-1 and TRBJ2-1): KAGVTQTPRYLIKTRGQQVTLSCSPISGHRSVSWYQQTPGQGLQFLFEYFSETQRNKGNFPGRFSGRQFSNSRSEMNVSTLELGDSALYLCASSPRGRVNEQFFGPGTRLTVL.

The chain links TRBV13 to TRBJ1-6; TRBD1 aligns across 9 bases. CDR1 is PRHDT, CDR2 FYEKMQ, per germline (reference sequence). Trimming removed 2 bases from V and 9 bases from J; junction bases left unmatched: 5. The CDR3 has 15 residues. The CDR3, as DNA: TGTGCCAGCAGCTTACGGGACAGGGAGGTTTCACCCCTCCACTTT. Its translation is CASSLRDREVSPLHF.

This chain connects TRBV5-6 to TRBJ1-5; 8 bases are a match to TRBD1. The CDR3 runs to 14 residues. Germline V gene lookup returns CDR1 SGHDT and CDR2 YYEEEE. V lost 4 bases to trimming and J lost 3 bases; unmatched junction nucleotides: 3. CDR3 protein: CASSRTGINQPQHF. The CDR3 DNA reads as TGTGCCAGCAGCCGGACAGGGATCAATCAGCCCCAGCATTTT.

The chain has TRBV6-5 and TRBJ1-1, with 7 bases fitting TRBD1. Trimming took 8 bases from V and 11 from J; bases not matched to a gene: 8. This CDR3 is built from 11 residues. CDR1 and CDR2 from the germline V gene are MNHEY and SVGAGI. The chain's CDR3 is CASSLGQDAFF. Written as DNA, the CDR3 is TGTGCCAGCTCCCTTGGACAGGACGCTTTCTTT.

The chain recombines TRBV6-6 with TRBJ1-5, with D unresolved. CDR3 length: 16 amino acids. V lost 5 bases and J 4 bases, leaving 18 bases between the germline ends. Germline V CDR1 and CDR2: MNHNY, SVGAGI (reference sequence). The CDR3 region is CASSVPGEGRNQPQHF. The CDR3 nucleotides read TGTGCCAGCAGTGTCCCTGGGGAGGGTAGGAATCAGCCCCAGCATTTT.

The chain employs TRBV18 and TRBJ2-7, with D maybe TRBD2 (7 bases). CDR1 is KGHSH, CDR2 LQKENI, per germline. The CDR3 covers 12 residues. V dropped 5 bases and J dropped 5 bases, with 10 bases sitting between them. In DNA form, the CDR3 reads TGTGCCAGCTCATTAGGGGGGGACGAGCAGTACTTC. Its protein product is CASSLGGDEQYF. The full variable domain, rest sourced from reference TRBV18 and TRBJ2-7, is NAGVMQNPRHLVRRRGQEARLRCSPMKGHSHVYWYRQLPEEGLKFMVYLQKENIIDESGMPKERFSAEFPKEGPSILRIQQVVRGDSAAYFCASSLGGDEQYFGPGTRLTVT.

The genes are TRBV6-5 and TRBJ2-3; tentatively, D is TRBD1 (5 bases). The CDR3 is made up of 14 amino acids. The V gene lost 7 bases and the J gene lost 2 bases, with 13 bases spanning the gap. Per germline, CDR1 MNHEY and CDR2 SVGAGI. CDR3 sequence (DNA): TGTGCCAGCATCAGCTATGGGGCCACAGATACGCAGTATTTT. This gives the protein CASISYGATDTQYF.

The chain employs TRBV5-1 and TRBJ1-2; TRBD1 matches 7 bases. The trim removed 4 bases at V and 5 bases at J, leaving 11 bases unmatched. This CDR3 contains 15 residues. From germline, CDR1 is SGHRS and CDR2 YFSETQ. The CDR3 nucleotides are TGCGCCAGCAGCAGGGCCGGGACAGAGAAATATGGCTACACCTTC. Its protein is CASSRAGTEKYGYTF.

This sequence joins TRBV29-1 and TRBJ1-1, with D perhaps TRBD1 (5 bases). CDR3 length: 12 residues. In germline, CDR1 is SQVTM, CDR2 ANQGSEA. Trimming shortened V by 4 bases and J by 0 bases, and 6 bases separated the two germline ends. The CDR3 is CSVGQMNTEAFF. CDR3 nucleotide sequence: TGCAGCGTTGGACAGATGAACACTGAAGCTTTCTTT.

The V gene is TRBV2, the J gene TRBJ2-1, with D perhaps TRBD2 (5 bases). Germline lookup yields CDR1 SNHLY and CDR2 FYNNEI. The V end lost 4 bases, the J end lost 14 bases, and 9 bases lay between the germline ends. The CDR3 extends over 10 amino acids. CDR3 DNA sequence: TGTGCCAGCAGTGGAGGAGGAAAGTTCTTC. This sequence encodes CASSGGGKFF. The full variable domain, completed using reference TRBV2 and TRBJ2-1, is EPEVTQTPSHQVTQMGQEVILRCVPISNHLYFYWYRQILGQKVEFLVSFYNNEISEKSEIFDDQFSVERPDGSNFTLKIRSTKLEDSAMYFCASSGGGKFFGPGTRLTVL.

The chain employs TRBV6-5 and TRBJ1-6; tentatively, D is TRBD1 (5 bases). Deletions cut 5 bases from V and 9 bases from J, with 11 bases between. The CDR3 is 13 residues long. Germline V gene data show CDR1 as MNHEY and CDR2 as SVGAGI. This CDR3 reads CASSKDTTSPLHF. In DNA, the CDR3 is TGTGCCAGCAGTAAGGACACCACTTCACCCCTCCACTTT.

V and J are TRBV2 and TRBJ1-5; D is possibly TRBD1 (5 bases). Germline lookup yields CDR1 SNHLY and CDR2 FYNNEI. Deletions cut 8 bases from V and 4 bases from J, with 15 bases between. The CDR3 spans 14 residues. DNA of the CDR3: TGTGCCAGCGCGAGGGAGGGGAGTAATCAGCCCCAGCATTTT. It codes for CASAREGSNQPQHF.

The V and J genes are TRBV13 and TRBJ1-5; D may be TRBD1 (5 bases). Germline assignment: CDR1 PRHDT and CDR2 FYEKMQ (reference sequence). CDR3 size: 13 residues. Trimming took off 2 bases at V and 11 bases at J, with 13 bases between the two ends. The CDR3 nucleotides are TGTGCCAGCAGCTTAAGGGGTTTCATGTCCCAGCATTTT. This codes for CASSLRGFMSQHF.

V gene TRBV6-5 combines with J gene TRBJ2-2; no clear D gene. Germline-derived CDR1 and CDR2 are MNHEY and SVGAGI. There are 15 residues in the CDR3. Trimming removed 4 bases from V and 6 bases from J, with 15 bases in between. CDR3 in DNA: TGTGCCAGCAGTTTTCAAGGTGGTAGCTCCGGGGAGCTGTTTTTT. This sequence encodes CASSFQGGSSGELFF.

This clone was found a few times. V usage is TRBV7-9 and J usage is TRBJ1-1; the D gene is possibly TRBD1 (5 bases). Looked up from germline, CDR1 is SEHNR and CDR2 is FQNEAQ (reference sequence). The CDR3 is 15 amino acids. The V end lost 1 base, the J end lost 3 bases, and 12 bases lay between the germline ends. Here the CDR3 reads CASSLEAGSDTEAFF. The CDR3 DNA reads TGTGCCAGCAGCTTAGAGGCAGGGTCGGACACTGAAGCTTTCTTT. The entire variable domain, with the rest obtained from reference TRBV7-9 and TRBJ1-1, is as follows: DTGVSQNPRHKITKRGQNVTFRCDPISEHNRLYWYRQTLGQGPEFLTYFQNEAQLEKSRLLSDRFSAERPKGSFSTLEIQRTEQGDSAMYLCASSLEAGSDTEAFFGQGTRLTVV.

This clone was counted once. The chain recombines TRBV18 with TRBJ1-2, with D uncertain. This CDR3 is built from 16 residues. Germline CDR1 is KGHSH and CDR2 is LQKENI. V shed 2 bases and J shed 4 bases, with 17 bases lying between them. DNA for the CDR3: TGTGCCAGCTCACCATATGGAACCGCACGCGGCTATGGCTACACCTTC. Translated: CASSPYGTARGYGYTF. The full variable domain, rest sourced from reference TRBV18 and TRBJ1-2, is NAGVMQNPRHLVRRRGQEARLRCSPMKGHSHVYWYRQLPEEGLKFMVYLQKENIIDESGMPKERFSAEFPKEGPSILRIQQVVRGDSAAYFCASSPYGTARGYGYTFGSGTRLTVV.

CDR3 protein: CASSAQGARSNQPQHF. CDR3 coding DNA: TGTGCCAGCTCAGCACAGGGGGCGCGGAGCAATCAGCCCCAGCATTTT. J is TRBJ1-5 and V is TRBV18; 9 bases agree with TRBD1. CDR1 and CDR2 (germline): KGHSH, LQKENI. Trimming took 5 bases from V and 1 from J; bases not matched to a gene: 6. The CDR3 runs 16 residues.

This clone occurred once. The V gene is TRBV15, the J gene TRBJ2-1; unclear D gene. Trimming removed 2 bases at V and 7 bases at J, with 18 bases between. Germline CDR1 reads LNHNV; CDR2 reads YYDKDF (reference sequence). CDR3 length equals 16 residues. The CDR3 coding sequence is TGTGCCACCAGCAGACTCCCGGGTGGTGCGAGGAATGAGCAGTTCTTC. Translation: CATSRLPGGARNEQFF.